The source of this TCR beta chain is a study of T cells in Graves' hyperthyroidism and ophthalmopathy. Overall study results and limits: Most clonotypes that expanded in the thyroid above 0.001 also showed up in blood.

RNA transcripts were the template for amplifying TCR beta CDR3 regions. The TCR CDR3 was amplified in a first-round RT-PCR using the HTBI primer set. MiXCR, run by TCRdb on the multiplex PCR reads, gives a single entry per CDR3 protein. The sample yields 400,000 to 500,000 distinct CDR3 sequences, roughly an eighth seen once. V was trimmed by 5 bases and J by 2 bases, leaving 12 bases between them. Germline assignment: CDR1 SGHAT and CDR2 FQNNGV. The CDR3 loop spans 14 amino acids. On the basis of clinical symptoms, serum thyroxine and TRAb, thyroid ultrasound and orbital computed tomography, diagnoses were made. PBMCs were derived from more than 8 ml fresh peripheral blood. This clonotype was detected many times. Its matching antigen is unknown.

Sequences were obtained from blood. The chain couples TRBV11-2 to TRBJ2-5, with D unclear. The clonotype originates from a woman aged 18-35 years with Graves' hyperthyroidism. This chain's CDR3 is CASSRLASQETQYF. For the CDR3, the DNA is TGTGCCAGCAGCCGGTTGGCGAGTCAAGAGACCCAGTACTTC.